What follows describes a single TCR beta chain. This entry is derived from a study of PD-L1 blockade in urothelial cancer. Study-wide context: The authors examined blood 3 weeks (second dose) and 6 weeks after treatment start.

This table comes from immunoSEQ multiplex PCR, and its TCRdb copy is limited to in-frame clones, with some not included. The sample carries some 120,000 clones, about 89% recorded once. Time point specified: peripheral blood 6 weeks after treatment start. Looked up from germline, CDR1 is SGHTA and CDR2 is FQGNSA. This CDR3 comprises 13 residues. Trimming pared 4 bases from V and 3 bases from J, leaving 9 bases between. The J gene is TRBJ1-1, the V gene TRBV7-2; the D gene is possibly TRBD1 (6 bases). The receptor comes from a man in his sixties with urothelial cancer. The specimen comprised PBMCs, sampled around atezolizumab (anti-PD-L1) treatment. The CDR3 DNA reads TGTGCCAGCAGCTCCGGGACATACACTGAAGCTTTCTTT. Translated: CASSSGTYTEAFF.